This T cell receptor beta chain is drawn from a study of shared T cell receptors in the human thymus. This CDR3 is 15 amino acids long. Trimming removed 10 bases from V and 4 bases from J, with 23 bases in between. The germline CDR1 and CDR2 sequences are MNHNS and SASEGT. The data were produced by immunoSEQ multiplex PCR, yet TCRdb's version contains in-frame clones alone and is incomplete. The sample contains hundreds of thousands of clones, 95% of which appear only once. Material for sequencing was thymocytes. The sequence was collected from a human donor. The J gene is TRBJ2-7, the V gene TRBV6-1; D may be TRBD1 (6 bases). The CDR3 spells CATPPLSGHPYEQYF. In DNA form, the CDR3 reads TGTGCCACCCCGCCTCTATCGGGACATCCGTACGAGCAGTACTTC.